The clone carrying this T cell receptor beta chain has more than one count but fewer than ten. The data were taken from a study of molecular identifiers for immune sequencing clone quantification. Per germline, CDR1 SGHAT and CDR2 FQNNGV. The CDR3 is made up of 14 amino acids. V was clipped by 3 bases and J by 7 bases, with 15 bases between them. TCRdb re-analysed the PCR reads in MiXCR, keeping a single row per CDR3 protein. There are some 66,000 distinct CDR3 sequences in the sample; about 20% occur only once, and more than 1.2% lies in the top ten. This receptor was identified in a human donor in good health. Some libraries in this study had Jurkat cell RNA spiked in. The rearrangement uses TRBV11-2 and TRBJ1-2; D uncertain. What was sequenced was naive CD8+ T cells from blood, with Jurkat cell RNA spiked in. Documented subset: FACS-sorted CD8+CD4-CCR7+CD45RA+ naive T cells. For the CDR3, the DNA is TGTGCCAGCAGCTTGGGCGGGAGCTGGTTTGGCTACACCTTC. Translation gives CASSLGGSWFGYTF.